The clone carrying this TCR beta chain appeared a few times. CDR3 size: 17 residues. Per germline, CDR1 SGHDT and CDR2 YYEEEE. The ends lost 2 bases at V and 5 bases at J; junction bases unmatched: 14. TCRdb re-analyzed the PCR reads through MiXCR. The table lists about 14,000 clones, roughly 12% of them singletons, with 13% to 15% in the top ten. The data were obtained in a study of metastatic and nonmetastatic thyroid tumors. Patients were all untreated before their thyroid surgery. Specimen: blood. The chain recombines TRBV5-6 with TRBJ2-5, with 8 bases aligning to TRBD1. This clonotype was sampled from a female donor with papillary thyroid cancer or a benign thyroid nodule (not recorded which). Some clones in this sample may be carry-over from other donors' samples. The CDR3 here is CASSFASSQGARETQYF. CDR3 in DNA: TGTGCCAGCAGCTTCGCCTCAAGTCAGGGGGCCAGGGAGACCCAGTACTTC.